This T cell receptor beta chain derives from a study of cytomegalovirus exposure and HLA in healthy donors (dated by TCRdb to about 2017). Background for the entire study: An earlier analysis of approximately 590 of the donors reported 250 to 350 Gb of sequence data and 120 million or so unique TCR beta sequences from roughly 180 million T cells. Approximately 310 gigabases of sequencing data and tens of millions of unique TCR sequences were included in an early release covering under 650 HLA-typed donors. Of the roughly 410 genotyped donors, 80% to 90% were placed in the genetic ancestry cluster associated with self-reported Caucasian donors. The study was designed to test whether signatures of past pathogen exposure could be identified by cataloging public T cell receptors. The study used immunosequencing to profile the T cell repertoires of hundreds of subjects and linked those repertoires to cytomegalovirus serostatus. Along with the roughly 610-subject first cohort, a separate validation cohort of around 110 different subjects was used. To predict cytomegalovirus infection status, the study combined high-throughput TCR immunosequencing, statistical association of individual TCRs with disease status, and machine learning. A later analysis re-examined previously published TCR beta repertoires from around 670 donors and added high-resolution HLA genotyping to investigate patterns of TCR occurrence. Rather than drawing on any new phenotypic data, the later analysis identified candidate immune exposures from TCR beta sequences and the way those sequences occurred across donors. An earlier analysis of 587 of the donors used high-throughput TCR beta sequencing to judge whether each TCR beta V gene segment behaved as functional or pseudogenic. Alongside the repertoire data, information on donor age, sex, ethnicity and CMV serostatus was compiled. A later genetic analysis took genome-wide SNP genotypes for about 55% of the 666 donors and used that subset as a discovery cohort. Every discovery cohort repertoire had been produced on one sequencing platform. HLA typing included class I and class II loci at four-digit resolution. The number of donors typed differed by locus, with roughly 620-630 for A, B, C, DRB1 and DQB1, roughly 520 for DQA1, approximately 580 for DPA1, and over 400 for DPB1. Roughly 5 DR-DQ haplotypes were handled as single units for association and clustering, since linkage in the cohort was strong. Among over 350 genotyped donors of the cohort, an average of about 240,000 unique TCR beta nucleotide sequences were sequenced per donor, approximately 20% of them non-productive.

Points the paper makes about the study in general: HLA typing was unavailable for some donors at each locus, so association tests used only the typed subset. A group of highly shared sequence variants was considered likely to be a technical artifact of the sequencing pipeline. A later analysis found that HLA-associated TCR beta chains were more clonally expanded and had lower generation probabilities than equally common non-associated chains. A later genetic analysis associated a missense DCLRE1C variant with V-gene and J-gene trimming of TCR beta chains, and an independent cohort replicated the association. The classifier was reported to diagnose cytomegalovirus status with high specificity and sensitivity in both the original cohort and the validation cohort. It was suggested by the authors that the approach could potentially be generalized to other disease states and immunological phenotypes. The earlier analysis of approximately 560 of the donors excluded roughly 16 rarely observed V segments, including chromosome 9 orphons, because counts were too low. In a later analysis, several top co-occurrence clusters were reported to appear linked to parvovirus B19, influenza, CMV and Epstein-Barr virus. A further reported finding was that TCR beta sequences accurately predicted the HLA-A and HLA-B alleles for most subjects in the first cohort. Across donors, most TCR sequences were observed very rarely, whereas some public TCRs were present in many individuals. Compared with the roughly 710-donor mean, donors in an Asian-associated ancestry cluster had fewer N-insertions in productive TCRs, according to a later genetic analysis. Broadly in line with IMGT annotations, most TCR beta V segments showed up in productive rearrangements about 87% or about 30% of the time in an earlier analysis of several hundred of the donors. Linkage disequilibrium might explain the correlated functional status among segregating V segments, but an unknown experimental factor could not be excluded. Strong co-occurrence of HLA alleles, especially DR and DQ, made assigning TCR associations to individual alleles difficult. A later analysis found that TCR association rates varied across HLA loci, with DRB1 alleles showing the most associated TCRs and HLA-C alleles the fewest. Three of the identified cytomegalovirus-associated TCR beta chains were confirmed in vitro to be specific for cytomegalovirus antigens. This cohort had only TCR beta chains sequenced, and the lack of alpha or paired-chain data limited which features could be detected. In the study, approximately 160 TCR beta chains were listed as associated with cytomegalovirus. The only immune exposure information available for the cohort was CMV serostatus. Because the 87-base-pair reads could not distinguish some IMGT-functional V segments, including TRBV6-2 and TRBV6-3, those segments were excluded. In a later analysis, most CMV-associated TCR beta chains were found to appear HLA-restricted, with HLA associations seemingly driven largely by CMV exposure. Roughly uniform sequencing depth across donors was assumed in presence/absence analyses, although this assumption may not hold. At a false discovery rate of 0.05, a later analysis linked approximately 18,000 TCR beta sequences to specific HLA alleles.

According to the germline V gene, CDR1 reads SNHLY and CDR2 reads FYNNEI. The CDR3, cysteine through phenylalanine, is 15 amino acids long. Of all the DNA, just the CDR3 is kept, 45 bases in frame from base 1. V drops 1 base and J drops 5 bases, leaving 14 bases in between. The method was the immunoSEQ multiplex PCR assay. For the multiplex PCR, a mixture combining 60 forward primers for TCR Vbeta segments and 13 reverse primers for TCR Jbeta segments was used. A multiplex PCR assay on genomic DNA amplified the CDR3 region of rearranged TCR beta genes. On the Illumina HiSeq System, the amplified TCR beta libraries were sequenced as 87-base-pair reads. Per the authors' processing: A later analysis counted some 80 million unique TCR beta chains across the 550 to 800 repertoires, and roughly 9.9 million of these chains were shared by at least two donors. A nearest-neighbor algorithm error-corrected the raw reads and collapsed the reads into unique sequences, merging closely related sequences to remove PCR and sequencing errors. To assign V, D and J gene segments, CDR3 sequences were aligned to IMGT reference sequences. For a sequence to be retained, a match of at least six nucleotides was required to both a V gene segment and a J gene segment. Rearrangements were classified as productive when the CDR3 lacked stop codons and remained in frame with V and J, and all other rearrangements were classified as non-productive. Following IMGT convention, CDR3 was defined as the stretch from the second conserved V-encoded cysteine up to the conserved J-encoded phenylalanine. The earlier analysis of fewer than 700 of the donors excluded sequences that lacked an unambiguous match to a single V gene segment. In an earlier analysis of more than 500 of the donors, a V segment was called functional when productive rearrangements were above 56.7%, and segregating when the standard deviation between donors exceeded 5%. A statistical classification framework was built for diagnosing cytomegalovirus status from the catalog of TCR beta chain sequences. In a later analysis, TCR nucleotide sequences were compared against IMGT/GENE-DB human TR gene sequences so that V and J genes could be assigned. Using the TCRdist pipeline, a later analysis assigned CDR3 sequences along with most-parsimonious VDJ recombination scenarios. In a later analysis, each TCR beta chain was defined by its CDR3 amino acid sequence together with its V-gene family, and reads lacking a unique V-gene family were excluded. In a later analysis, around 600 highly shared, low-generation-probability nucleotide sequences were removed to address suspected cross-contamination and a sequencing artifact. In a later analysis, a clonal expansion index was calculated for each public chain from normalized within-repertoire ranks of inferred template counts. In a later analysis, generation probabilities were computed with a VDJ recombination model fitted to out-of-frame rearrangements, and the resulting probabilities were checked against IGoR. In a later analysis, TCR-TCR, TCR-HLA and TCR-CMV co-occurrence was scored with hypergeometric tests, and a repertoire-size bias correction was applied to TCR pairs. False discovery rates were estimated in a later analysis by permuting HLA or CMV assignments 20 times. A later analysis grouped co-occurring TCRs with DBSCAN, adding TCRdist sequence similarity when clustering within HLA-allele-positive subsets. For co-occurrence clustering, repertoires with fewer than 30,000 or more than 120,000 public chains were excluded, along with a handful of repertoires with anomalous nucleotide sharing. What TCRdb holds here is the immuneACCESS table cut down to in-frame rearrangements. Part of the clones is not present; checked against another copy, under half of the missing clones reflect an unresolved V gene, and the others are unexplained. Clonal size and the V and J genes are those of that table, whereas D and trimming came from the DNA. The sample records about 160,000 clones, approximately 80% of which are singletons. The top ten hold about a tenth of the sample.

Worth noting for this clone: It lacks a known antigen. Base qualities are not recorded, but no much larger clone differs from it by a single base.

The cohort was made up of 500 to 850 healthy bone marrow donors. At the time of sampling, all cohort members were nominally healthy, though unrecorded immune exposures were likely present. The donor tested CMV seropositive, placing the donor among the roughly 300 seropositive members of the cohort. Every donor gave a peripheral blood sample, and the peripheral blood mononuclear cells from that sample were used for TCR beta sequencing. The Qiagen DNeasy Blood Extraction Kit was used to extract genomic DNA from the blood cell samples. The V gene is TRBV2 and the J gene is TRBJ1-2; the D gene is unclear. Material for sequencing was PBMCs. The receptor's source is a man between 18 and 35 years old in good health and CMV-seropositive. The CDR3 is CASSEGWGGLYGYTF. The nucleotides read TGTGCCAGCAGTGAAGGTTGGGGAGGGCTTTATGGCTACACCTTC.